The clone carrying this T cell receptor (beta chain) was detected many times. What it recognizes is unknown. These data come from a study of human T cells and chemical hapten exposure. Turning to the study itself: From small differences in pooled library volume came most of the variation in per-sample TCR yields.

There are 16 residues in the CDR3. The V segment lost 8 bases and the J segment 0 bases; nucleotides outside the gene matches: 9. Per germline, CDR1 MNHNS and CDR2 SASEGT. General observations from the study: DPC sensitization produced no change in TCRs with frequency above 1 in 1000.

TCRdb itself ran the 5' RACE reads through MiXCR, one entry per CDR3 protein. The sample shows 130,000 or so distinct CDR3 sequences, 3.5% to 5% of them seen only once. The total RNA was obtained from whole blood that was not fractionated. This receptor was identified in a female donor in good health. The chain carries TRBV6-1 and TRBJ1-1; 10 bases are a match to TRBD1. DNA for the CDR3: TGTGCCAGCCTTGACAGGGGGCGGGTACTGAACACTGAAGCTTTCTTT. It yields the protein CASLDRGRVLNTEAFF.